These 2 T cell receptor beta chains came from one sample sequenced in a study of OX40 agonist ivuxolimab in advanced cancers. Generated by immunoSEQ multiplex PCR, the TCRdb table keeps only in-frame clones and is missing some. The table has some 76,000 clones, 93% seen once. Sequenced material: CD4+ or CD8+ T cells sorted from blood, taken in a trial of the OX40 agonist ivuxolimab. All receptors come from an adult with an advanced solid tumor such as melanoma, head and neck, liver or kidney cancer.

Turning to this clone: The same CDR3 arises from other DNA sequences in this sample as well. The rearrangement links TRBV19 to TRBJ2-2; D unclear. Germline loops: CDR1 LNHDA, CDR2 SQIVND (reference sequence). V lost 6 bases to trimming and J lost 8 bases, with 4 bases between them. CDR3 size: 10 residues. CDR3 coding DNA: TGTGCCAGTAGGGGGGGGGAGCTGTTTTTT. Translating it yields CASRGGELFF.

The chain employs TRBV27 and TRBJ1-2; possibly TRBD1 for D (6 bases). The germline gives CDR1 MNHEY, CDR2 SMNVEV (reference sequence). The length of the CDR3 is 14 residues. Trimming took 5 bases from V and 4 from J, leaving 14 bases between them. The CDR3 sequence: CASSRGGPAYGYTF. As DNA, the CDR3 is TGTGCCAGCAGTCGGGGGGGGCCCGCCTATGGCTACACCTTC.